A selection of T cell receptor beta chains follows, all from one sample in a study of technical replicates of blood from several donors. Data came from immunoSEQ multiplex PCR; TCRdb stores just in-frame clones and leaves some out. The sample yields under 95,000 clones, about 95% seen once. Source material: T cells isolated from PBMCs. These receptors came from a human donor in good health. CDR3s include the opening cysteine and the closing phenylalanine or tryptophan. The order of the fields is CDR3 length, clone size, V gene, J gene, D gene, CDR3 protein, CDR3 DNA. The D gene is left open where the match is weak. Clone size is stated in some rows and not others, as once, few, many or a class when expanded.

16,.,TRBV5-1,TRBJ2-1,.,CASSLVVLQTYNEQFF,TGCGCCAGCAGCTTGGTGGTTTTGCAGACATACAATGAGCAGTTCTTC
13,.,TRBV28,TRBJ2-7,TRBD1,CASSSRGPDEQYF,TGTGCCAGCAGTTCCAGGGGGCCCGACGAGCAGTACTTC
16,once,TRBV27,TRBJ2-4,.,CASSLLSDNGINIQYF,TGTGCCAGCAGTTTATTATCCGATAACGGGATTAACATTCAGTACTTC
14,.,TRBV6-6,TRBJ2-1,TRBD2,CASYPGTSSDEQFF,TGTGCCAGCTATCCCGGGACTAGCTCGGATGAGCAGTTCTTC
13,.,TRBV30,TRBJ1-3,.,CAWDGESGNTIYF,TGTGCCTGGGACGGAGAATCTGGAAACACCATATATTTT
13,.,TRBV6-1,TRBJ2-5,.,CASSESNQETQYF,TGTGCCAGCAGTGAATCTAACCAAGAGACCCAGTACTTC
16,.,TRBV13,TRBJ2-1,.,CASSRPEGPKYNEQFF,TGTGCCAGCAGCCGACCGGAGGGACCTAAATACAATGAGCAGTTCTTC
15,.,TRBV7-9,TRBJ2-1,TRBD1,CASRQTSGTGDEQFF,TGTGCCAGCAGACAAACCTCCGGGACAGGGGATGAGCAGTTCTTC
12,.,TRBV28,TRBJ1-1,.,CAGSGGRIGAFF,TGTGCCGGGTCTGGCGGGAGGATTGGAGCTTTCTTT
18,.,TRBV5-1,TRBJ1-1,.,CASSLVGVPAGVNTEAFF,TGCGCCAGCAGCTTGGTAGGGGTCCCGGCAGGGGTGAACACTGAAGCTTTCTTT
21,.,TRBV30,TRBJ2-1,TRBD2,CAWKLPPGLAGRGGSYNEQFF,TGTGCCTGGAAACTCCCCCCAGGGCTAGCGGGGCGGGGTGGCTCCTACAATGAGCAGTTCTTC
15,.,TRBV6-4,TRBJ1-1,TRBD1,CASRPLDRENTEAFF,TGTGCCAGCAGGCCCCTTGACAGGGAGAACACTGAAGCTTTCTTT
16,.,TRBV6-1,TRBJ1-2,.,CASSEGLRGSTGGYTF,TGTGCCAGCAGTGAAGGTCTGCGGGGCTCCACCGGGGGCTACACCTTC
14,.,TRBV28,TRBJ1-2,.,CASTFTGDLYGYTF,TGTGCCAGCACCTTTACAGGCGACCTCTATGGCTACACCTTC
14,once,TRBV6-1,TRBJ2-7,.,CASCHGGVTYEQYF,TGTGCCAGCTGTCATGGCGGGGTCACCTACGAGCAGTACTTC
14,.,TRBV14,TRBJ1-6,.,CASSYTASNSPLHF,TGTGCCAGCAGTTACACAGCAAGTAATTCACCCCTCCACTTT
13,.,TRBV2,TRBJ2-1,TRBD2,CASSGGRYGEQFF,TGTGCCAGCAGTGGCGGGAGGTACGGTGAGCAGTTCTTC
12,.,TRBV6-5,TRBJ1-1,.,CASSSTADKAFF,TGTGCCAGCAGTAGTACAGCAGACAAAGCTTTCTTT
16,.,TRBV19,TRBJ2-1,TRBD1,CASSRSRGRTYNEQFF,TGTGCCAGTAGTAGGTCCAGGGGGCGCACCTACAATGAGCAGTTCTTC
17,.,TRBV7-9,TRBJ2-3,TRBD1,CASSPIGTGSYTDTQYF,TGTGCCAGCAGCCCGATAGGGACAGGATCCTATACAGATACGCAGTATTTT
14,.,TRBV28,TRBJ1-1,.,CASSSGDMNTEAFF,TGTGCCAGCAGTTCAGGGGATATGAACACTGAAGCTTTCTTT
15,.,TRBV19,TRBJ2-1,TRBD1,CASSTGTGPYNEQFF,TGTGCCAGTAGCACCGGGACAGGGCCCTACAATGAGCAGTTCTTC
16,.,TRBV5-4,TRBJ1-5,.,CASSIGGAHSNQPQHF,TGTGCCAGCAGCATAGGGGGGGCCCATAGCAATCAGCCCCAGCATTTT
15,.,TRBV6-5,TRBJ1-2,.,CASSYTVGQNYGYTF,TGTGCCAGCAGTTACACAGTTGGACAGAACTATGGCTACACCTTC
16,.,TRBV6-5,TRBJ2-1,TRBD2,CASSSTSGRAYNEQFF,TGTGCCAGCAGTTCGACTAGCGGGAGGGCCTACAATGAGCAGTTCTTC
15,.,TRBV5-1,TRBJ2-1,.,CASSRSDSYYNEQFF,TGCGCCAGCAGCCGATCTGACAGCTACTACAATGAGCAGTTCTTC
16,.,TRBV12-2,TRBJ2-7,.,CASRLVRLAGGCEQYF,TGTGCAAGTCGCTTAGTTCGACTAGCGGGGGGATGCGAGCAGTACTTC
14,.,TRBV6-5,TRBJ1-4,.,CASSYSRTNEKLFF,TGTGCCAGCAGTTATTCCAGAACTAATGAAAAACTGTTTTTT
17,.,TRBV28,TRBJ1-5,.,CASSPGPGTSSNQPQHF,TGTGCCAGCAGCCCAGGACCCGGGACATCTAGCAATCAGCCCCAGCATTTT
18,once,TRBV14,TRBJ2-2,TRBD2,CASSPGLAGAVSTGELFF,TGTGCCAGCAGCCCCGGACTAGCGGGAGCGGTGAGCACCGGGGAGCTGTTTTTT
14,.,TRBV6-4,TRBJ2-7,.,CASSPRAGGNEQYF,TGTGCCAGCAGCCCGAGAGCAGGGGGGAACGAGCAGTACTTC
19,.,TRBV5-1,TRBJ2-2,TRBD2,CASSSPRGGTLLNTGELFF,TGCGCCAGCAGCTCGCCACGGGGGGGGACGCTCCTGAACACCGGGGAGCTGTTTTTT
14,few,TRBV5-4,TRBJ1-3,.,CASSPGYSGNTIYF,TGTGCCAGCAGCCCAGGATACTCTGGAAACACCATATATTTT
12,.,TRBV7-9,TRBJ2-7,.,CASSPPGGEQYF,TGTGCCAGCAGCCCCCCCGGGGGCGAGCAGTACTTC
13,.,TRBV28,TRBJ1-2,TRBD1,CASRGQGGLGYTF,TGTGCCAGCAGGGGGCAGGGGGGTTTGGGGTACACCTTC
15,.,TRBV28,TRBJ1-4,.,CASSWAKAGREKLFF,TGTGCCAGCAGTTGGGCGAAGGCAGGGCGTGAAAAACTGTTTTTT
13,.,TRBV11-3,TRBJ2-5,.,CASSLAVLKTQYF,TGTGCCAGCAGCTTAGCGGTCTTGAAGACCCAGTACTTC
17,.,TRBV2,TRBJ1-1,.,CASSEALPLETNTEAFF,TGTGCCAGCAGTGAAGCGCTTCCTTTGGAGACGAACACTGAAGCTTTCTTT
14,.,TRBV15,TRBJ2-1,.,CATSETLTSHEQFF,TGTGCCACCAGCGAGACCCTAACTAGTCATGAGCAGTTCTTC
17,.,TRBV30,TRBJ1-3,.,CAWSVRARASSGNTIYF,TGTGCCTGGAGTGTACGGGCGAGGGCGAGCTCTGGAAACACCATATATTTT
17,.,TRBV27,TRBJ2-7,TRBD1,CASSDLSTGTDVYEQYF,TGTGCCAGCAGTGATCTTTCGACCGGGACAGATGTCTACGAGCAGTACTTC
15,.,TRBV19,TRBJ1-6,TRBD1,CASSIRQGERSPLHF,TGTGCCAGTAGTATACGGCAGGGGGAAAGGTCACCCCTCCACTTT
12,few,TRBV29-1,TRBJ1-1,.,CSVSRENTEAFF,TGCAGCGTTAGTCGGGAGAACACTGAAGCTTTCTTT
15,once,TRBV19,TRBJ1-1,.,CASSIGGLQHTEAFF,TGTGCCAGTAGTATTGGGGGACTCCAACACACTGAAGCTTTCTTT
18,.,TRBV5-4,TRBJ2-2,TRBD2,CASSVLAGGYPNTGELFF,TGTGCCAGCAGCGTATTAGCGGGGGGGTATCCGAACACCGGGGAGCTGTTTTTT
13,once,TRBV6-5,TRBJ1-1,.,CASSYQGPTEAFF,TGTGCCAGCAGTTACCAGGGCCCCACTGAAGCTTTCTTT
18,.,TRBV5-4,TRBJ2-7,TRBD2,CASSTRTGGLAGAYEQYF,TGTGCCAGCAGCACACGGACAGGTGGACTAGCGGGGGCCTACGAGCAGTACTTC
16,.,TRBV6-5,TRBJ2-1,.,CASSYSITGVYNEQFF,TGTGCCAGCAGTTACTCGATAACGGGGGTCTACAATGAGCAGTTCTTC
15,.,TRBV7-9,TRBJ2-7,TRBD2,CASSSQGGAAYEQYF,TGTGCCAGCAGCTCCCAGGGAGGGGCCGCCTACGAGCAGTACTTC
16,.,TRBV6-1,TRBJ2-5,TRBD2,CASSESSGSWGETQYF,TGTGCCAGCAGTGAATCTAGCGGGAGTTGGGGAGAGACCCAGTACTTC